This TCR beta chain was recorded in a study of cytomegalovirus exposure and HLA in healthy donors. Study summary: Of all 398 donors who were genotyped, roughly 81% belonged to the Caucasian-associated ancestry cluster. Overall study findings and caveats: TCR beta sequences reportedly predicted the HLA-A and HLA-B alleles of most subjects accurately.

Donors were nominally healthy when sampled, though unrecorded immune exposures were likely. Germline CDR1 is SGDLS and CDR2 is YYNGEE. This CDR3 has 15 amino acids. With V trimmed by 0 bases and J by 8 bases, 2 bases remained unmatched. With 60 Vbeta and 13 Jbeta primers, the PCR was carried out. Some clones are missing from TCRdb's copy, which holds only in-frame ones; the method was immunoSEQ multiplex PCR. Of roughly 120,000 clones listed, just over 75% are singletons. A note on this clone: Its target is unknown.

This TCR derives from a man aged 25 to 40 in good health and CMV-seropositive. The source material was PBMCs. J is TRBJ1-6 and V is TRBV9; 10 bases align to TRBD1. CDR3 sequence: CASSVGGTGDSPLHF. The CDR3 DNA reads as TGTGCCAGCAGCGTAGGGGGGACAGGGGATTCACCCCTCCACTTT.